This passage covers 17 T cell receptor beta chains from one sample sequenced in a study of T cells expressing NK-cell markers (dated by TCRdb to about 2020). Library preparation employed 5' RACE. The sequencing machine was an Illumina HiSeq 2000. Reprocessed by TCRdb, the reads give a single entry per CDR3 protein sequence, without DNA. The data table for this sample lists about 460,000 distinct CDR3 sequences. The leading ten clones occupy more than 1.4% of the sample. The sample was blood T cells: a sorted CD56 or NKG2C T cell subset, CD4+ or CD8+ T cells, or bulk PBMC T cells (not recorded which). Receptors originate from a woman aged 45-65 years in good health. Donor details come from another sample of the same person, matched by shared clones.

The chain has TRBV11-3 and TRBJ2-3; absent DNA, TCRdb's TRBD1 call cannot be checked. The CDR3 consists of 15 residues. Germline CDR1 is SGHNT and CDR2 is YENEEA. CDR3 loop: CASSLERGVLYTQYF.

The V and J genes are TRBV5-1 and TRBJ2-3; TCRdb proposes TRBD2, but this gene call is untestable without DNA. This CDR3 region has 14 residues. Germline CDR1 reads SGHRS; CDR2 reads YFSETQ. The CDR3 is CASSLSGRTPAQYF.

The chain's CDR3 is CSVDGLIVGTQYF. The chain links TRBV29-1 to TRBJ2-5; TCRdb's D gene call, TRBD2, goes unchecked for lack of DNA. The germline V gene encodes CDR1 SQVTM and CDR2 ANQGSEA. The CDR3 contains 13 residues.

The chain has TRBV5-1 and TRBJ2-1; TCRdb's assignment of TRBD1 cannot be checked, as there is no DNA. The CDR3 consists of 16 residues. Germline assignment: CDR1 SGHRS and CDR2 YFSETQ. The chain's CDR3 is CASSPRITGSLDEQFF.

V usage is TRBV5-1 and J usage is TRBJ2-1. Germline V gene lookup returns CDR1 SGHRS and CDR2 YFSETQ. This CDR3 region has 14 residues. CDR3 protein: CASRSDLSYNEQFF.

The V and J genes are TRBV20-1 and TRBJ1-1; the TCRdb call, TRBD1, lacks DNA for checking. CDR1 DFQATT and CDR2 SNEGSKA come from the germline V gene (reference sequence). This CDR3 has 12 residues. The CDR3 loop reads CSARDRESEAFF.

This chain links TRBV12-3 or TRBV12-4 with TRBJ2-1. The length of the CDR3 is 12 residues. CDR3 in amino acids: CASSFNANEQFF.

V is TRBV5-6 and J is TRBJ2-3; the D call of TRBD2 rests on TCRdb alone, since no DNA is present to check it. The CDR3 is 17 residues long. Germline CDR1 SGHDT, CDR2 YYEEEE. The CDR3 reads CASSLAVAGSGTDTQYF. Full variable domain (rest looked up from reference TRBV5-6 and TRBJ2-3): DAGVTQSPTHLIKTRGQQVTLRCSPKSGHDTVSWYQQALGQGPQFIFQYYEEEERQRGNFPDRFSGHQFPNYSSELNVNALLLGDSALYLCASSLAVAGSGTDTQYFGPGTRLTVL.

V gene TRBV3-1 combines with J gene TRBJ1-1. CDR3 length equals 13 residues. Per germline, CDR1 LGHDT and CDR2 YNNKEL (reference sequence). This CDR3 is CASSQIGGAEAFF.

This chain uses TRBV12-5 with TRBJ2-1; the D call from TCRdb, TRBD2, cannot be confirmed without DNA. Germline V gene data show CDR1 as LGHNT and CDR2 as FRNRAP. The CDR3 consists of 15 residues. The CDR3 protein is CASGLRDSDYNEQFF.

The chain couples TRBV7-6 to TRBJ2-3; the D gene TCRdb calls, TRBD2, cannot be checked with no DNA. The CDR3 is 16 amino acids. Germline V gene sequence: CDR1 SGHVS, CDR2 FNYEAQ. CDR3 sequence reads: CASSRRTSGSSDTQYF.

The chain joins TRBV5-5 to TRBJ2-1; with no DNA, the TCRdb D assignment of TRBD2 cannot be verified. Germline CDR1 and CDR2: SGHKS and YYEKEE (reference sequence). The CDR3 is made up of 14 amino acids. CDR3 region: CASSWGLGDGEQFF.

The chain combines TRBV6-1 with TRBJ2-7; TCRdb's D gene call, TRBD1, goes unchecked for lack of DNA. CDR3 length: 15 amino acids. In germline, CDR1 is MNHNS, CDR2 SASEGT. The CDR3 protein is CASSEDRKETYEQYF.

The V gene is TRBV5-1, the J gene TRBJ1-1. Germline CDR1 reads SGHRS; CDR2 reads YFSETQ. CDR3 size: 12 residues. CDR3: CASGPGNTEAFF.

The V call is TRBV4-1, the J call TRBJ2-7; there is no DNA to check the TCRdb D call of TRBD2. Germline V lookup: CDR1 MGHRA, CDR2 YSYEKL. The CDR3 is 13 residues long. CDR3 sequence reads: CASSQGLVSEQYF.

The chain employs TRBV20-1 and TRBJ2-3; the D call from TCRdb, TRBD2, cannot be confirmed without DNA. The length of the CDR3 is 15 residues. Germline CDR1 DFQATT, CDR2 SNEGSKA (reference sequence). The CDR3 sequence is CSAYHGLAGGPAQYF.

The chain carries TRBV5-5 and TRBJ2-2. The CDR3 loop spans 15 amino acids. Germline lookup yields CDR1 SGHKS and CDR2 YYEKEE (reference sequence). The CDR3 spells CASSGQGRDTGELFF. The full variable domain, its missing parts supplied by reference TRBV5-5 and TRBJ2-2, is DAGVTQSPTHLIKTRGQQVTLRCSPISGHKSVSWYQQVLGQGPQFIFQYYEKEERGRGNFPDRFSARQFPNYSSELNVNALLLGDSALYLCASSGQGRDTGELFFGEGSRLTVL.